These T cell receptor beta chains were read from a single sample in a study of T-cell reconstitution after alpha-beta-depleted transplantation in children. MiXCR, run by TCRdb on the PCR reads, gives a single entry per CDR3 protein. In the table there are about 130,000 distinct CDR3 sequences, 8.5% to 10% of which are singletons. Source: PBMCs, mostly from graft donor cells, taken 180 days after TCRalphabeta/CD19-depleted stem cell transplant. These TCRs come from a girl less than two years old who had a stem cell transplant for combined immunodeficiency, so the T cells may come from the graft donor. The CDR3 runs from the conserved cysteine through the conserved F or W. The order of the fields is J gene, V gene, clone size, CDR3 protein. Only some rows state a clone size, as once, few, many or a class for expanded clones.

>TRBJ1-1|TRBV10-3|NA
CAISDRGENTEAFF
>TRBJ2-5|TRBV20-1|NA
CSAMIALQETQYF
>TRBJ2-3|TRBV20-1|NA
CSAYRNLAGGSTDTQYF
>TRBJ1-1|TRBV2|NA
CASSEVQGRQQIEAFF
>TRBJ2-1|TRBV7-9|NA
CASRLGSLLEQFF
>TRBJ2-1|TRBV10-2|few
CASSESEGGYNEQFF
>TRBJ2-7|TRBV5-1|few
CASSLRQTSSYEQYF
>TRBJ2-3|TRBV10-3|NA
CAIPPDQSTDTQYF
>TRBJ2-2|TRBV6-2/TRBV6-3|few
CASSYFGQGAGELFF
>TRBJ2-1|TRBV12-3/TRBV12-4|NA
CASREGTGRNEQFF
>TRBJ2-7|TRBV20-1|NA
CSAREQGAPSEQYF
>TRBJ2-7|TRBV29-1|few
CSVDHRQRSSYEQYF
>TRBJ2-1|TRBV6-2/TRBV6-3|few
CASRSLYGNQRTYNEQFF
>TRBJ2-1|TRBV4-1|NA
CASSPNSNSREQFF
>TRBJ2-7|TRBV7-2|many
CASSPLGYEQYF
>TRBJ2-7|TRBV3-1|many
CASSQAVRVYEQYF
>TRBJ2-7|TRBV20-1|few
CSAQTLGLAGVEEQYF
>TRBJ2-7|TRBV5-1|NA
CASSGGPSSCEQYF
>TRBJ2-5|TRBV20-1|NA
CSARKRTAEETQYF
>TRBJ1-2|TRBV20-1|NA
CSAGTGLGYTF
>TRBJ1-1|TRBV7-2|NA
CASSLVGQGYTEAFF
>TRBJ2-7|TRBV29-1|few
CSVGRGDEQYF
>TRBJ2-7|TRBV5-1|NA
CASSLVGPFYEQYF
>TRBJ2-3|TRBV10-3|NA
CAIQSGAQVDTQYF
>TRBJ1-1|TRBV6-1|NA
CASRNQGSIAEAFF
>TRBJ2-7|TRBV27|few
CASSLRSGRADRYEQYF
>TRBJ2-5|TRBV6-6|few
CASTVYSQETQYF
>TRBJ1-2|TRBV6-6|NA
CASTNDRYGYTF
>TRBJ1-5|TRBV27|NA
CASSLGGWYGGSNQPQHF
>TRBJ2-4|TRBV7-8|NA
CASSRDFENTQYF
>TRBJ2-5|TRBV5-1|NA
CASSPGGSRETQYF
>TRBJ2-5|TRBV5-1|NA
CASSFWGTAQETQYF
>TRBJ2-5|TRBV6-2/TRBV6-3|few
CASSYVTAINSWETQYF
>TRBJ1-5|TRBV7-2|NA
CASSPQGNSNQPQHF
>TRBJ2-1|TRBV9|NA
CASSVTTQVNEQFF
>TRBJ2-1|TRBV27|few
CASSFSRGGEQFF
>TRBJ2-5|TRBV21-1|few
CASPTSRAQETQYF
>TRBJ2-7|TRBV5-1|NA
CASSSSTGNEQYF
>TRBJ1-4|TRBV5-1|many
CASSLFAATNEKLFF
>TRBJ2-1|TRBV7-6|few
CASSLGVLGNEQFF
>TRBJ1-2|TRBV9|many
CASSISFRDRGGADYGYTF
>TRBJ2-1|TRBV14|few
CASSQELYNEQFF
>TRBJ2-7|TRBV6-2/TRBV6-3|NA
CASSYLGLAPYEQYF
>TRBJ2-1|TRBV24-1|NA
CATSDYTSGGAYNEQFF
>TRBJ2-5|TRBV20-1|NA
CSARDREPGLAGELETQYF
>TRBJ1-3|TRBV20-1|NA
CSARETLLSGNTIYF